This T cell receptor beta chain stems from a study of T cell repertoires in aging, cancer and after chemotherapy. Overall study context: Donors were grouped into six age bands spanning 30 or younger through 70 or older. Pre- and post-chemotherapy samples were paired from glioblastoma patients treated with temozolomide-based therapy.

Rearranged V-D-J TRB sequences were amplified with a mixed TRB-A/B primer pool. MiXCR, applied by TCRdb to the multiplex PCR reads, yields one record per CDR3 protein. Altogether under 2,500 distinct CDR3 sequences are present, around three fifths being singletons, with the ten largest covering 59%. This CDR3 contains 12 residues. Per the germline V gene, CDR1 is MNHNY and CDR2 is SVGAGI (reference sequence). V was trimmed by 10 bases and J by 3 bases, leaving 13 bases between them. The template was genomic DNA from peripheral blood, not RNA. This receptor was obtained from a human donor with a solid tumor. The chain couples TRBV6-6 to TRBJ2-7, with no clear D. The sample taken for sequencing was blood. The CDR3 bases are TGTGCCACAAAGGACCGCGACTACGAGCAGTACTTC. The encoded protein is CATKDRDYEQYF.